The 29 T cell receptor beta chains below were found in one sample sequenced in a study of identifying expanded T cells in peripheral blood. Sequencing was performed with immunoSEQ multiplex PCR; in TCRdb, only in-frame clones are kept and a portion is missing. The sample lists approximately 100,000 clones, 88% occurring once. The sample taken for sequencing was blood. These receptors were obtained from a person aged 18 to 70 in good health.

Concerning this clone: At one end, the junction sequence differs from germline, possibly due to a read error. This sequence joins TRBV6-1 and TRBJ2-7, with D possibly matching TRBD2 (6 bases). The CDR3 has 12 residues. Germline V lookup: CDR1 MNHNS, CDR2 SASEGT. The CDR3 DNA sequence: TGTGCCAGCAGTGGGTGGGGGGACGATCAGTACTTC. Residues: CASSGWGDDQYF.

The CDR3, as DNA: TGTGCCAGCAGCTTAGAGGGGCGCGCCTACGAGCAGTACTTC. Protein sequence: CASSLEGRAYEQYF. This chain links TRBV11-3 with TRBJ2-7, with D possibly being TRBD1 (5 bases). The CDR3 has 14 amino acids. V lost 0 bases, J lost 2 bases, and 8 bases lay in between. CDR1 is SGHNT, CDR2 YENEEA, per germline.

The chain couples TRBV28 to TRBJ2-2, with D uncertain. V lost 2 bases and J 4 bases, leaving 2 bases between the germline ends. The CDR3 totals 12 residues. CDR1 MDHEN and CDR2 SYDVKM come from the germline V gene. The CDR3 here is CASSLPTGELFF. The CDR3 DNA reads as TGTGCCAGCAGTTTACCCACCGGGGAGCTGTTTTTT.

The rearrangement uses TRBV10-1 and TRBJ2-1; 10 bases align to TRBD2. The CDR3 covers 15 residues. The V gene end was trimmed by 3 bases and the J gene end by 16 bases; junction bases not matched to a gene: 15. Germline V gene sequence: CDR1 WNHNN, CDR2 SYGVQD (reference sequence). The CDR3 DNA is TGCGCCAGCAGTGAAGGGACTAGCGTCGGCAGCCCCTACTTCTTC. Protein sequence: CASSEGTSVGSPYFF.

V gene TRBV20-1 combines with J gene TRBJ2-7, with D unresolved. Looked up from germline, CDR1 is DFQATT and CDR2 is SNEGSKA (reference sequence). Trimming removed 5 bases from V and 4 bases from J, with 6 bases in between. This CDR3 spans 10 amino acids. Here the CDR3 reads CSAQNYEQYF. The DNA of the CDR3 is TGCAGTGCTCAAAATTACGAGCAGTACTTC.

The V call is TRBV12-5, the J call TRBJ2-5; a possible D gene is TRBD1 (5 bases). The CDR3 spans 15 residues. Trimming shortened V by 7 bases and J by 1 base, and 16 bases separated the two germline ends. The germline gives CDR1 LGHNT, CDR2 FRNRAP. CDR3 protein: CASAVGLRSQETQYF. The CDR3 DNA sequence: TGTGCTAGTGCAGTGGGGCTGCGGAGCCAAGAGACCCAGTACTTC.

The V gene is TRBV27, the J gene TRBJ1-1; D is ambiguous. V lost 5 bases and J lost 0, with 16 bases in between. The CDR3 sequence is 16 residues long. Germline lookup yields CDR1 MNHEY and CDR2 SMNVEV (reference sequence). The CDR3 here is CASSPEGRYMNTEAFF. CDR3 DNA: TGTGCCAGCAGTCCGGAAGGACGTTACATGAACACTGAAGCTTTCTTT.

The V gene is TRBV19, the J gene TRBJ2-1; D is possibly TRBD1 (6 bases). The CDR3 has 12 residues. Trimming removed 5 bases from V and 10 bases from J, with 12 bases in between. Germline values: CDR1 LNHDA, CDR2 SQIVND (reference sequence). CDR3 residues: CASSFPTGEQFF. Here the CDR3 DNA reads TGTGCCAGTAGTTTCCCAACAGGGGAGCAGTTCTTC. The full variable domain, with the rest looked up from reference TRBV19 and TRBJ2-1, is DGGITQSPKYLFRKEGQNVTLSCEQNLNHDAMYWYRQDPGQGLRLIYYSQIVNDFQKGDIAEGYSVSREKKESFPLTVTSAQKNPTAFYLCASSFPTGEQFFGPGTRLTVL.

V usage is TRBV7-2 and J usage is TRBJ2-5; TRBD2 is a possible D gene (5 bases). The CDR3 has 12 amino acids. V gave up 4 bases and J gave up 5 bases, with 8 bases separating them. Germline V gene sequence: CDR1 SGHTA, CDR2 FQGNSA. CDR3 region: CASSSSGETQYF. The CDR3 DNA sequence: TGTGCCAGCAGCTCCTCGGGGGAGACCCAGTACTTC.

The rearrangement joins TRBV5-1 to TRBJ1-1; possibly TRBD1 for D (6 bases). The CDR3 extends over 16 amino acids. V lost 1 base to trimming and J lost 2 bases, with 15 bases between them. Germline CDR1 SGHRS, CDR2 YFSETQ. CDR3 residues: CASSLKGDKSNTEAFF. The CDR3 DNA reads TGCGCCAGCAGCTTGAAGGGGGATAAGAGTAACACTGAAGCTTTCTTT.

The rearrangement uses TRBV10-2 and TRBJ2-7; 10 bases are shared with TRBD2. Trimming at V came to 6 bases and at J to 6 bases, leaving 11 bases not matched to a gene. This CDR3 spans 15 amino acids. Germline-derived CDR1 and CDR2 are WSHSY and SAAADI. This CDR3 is CASSRVSGRGVEQYF. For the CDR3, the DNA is TGCGCCAGCAGCCGCGTAAGCGGGAGGGGTGTCGAGCAGTACTTC.

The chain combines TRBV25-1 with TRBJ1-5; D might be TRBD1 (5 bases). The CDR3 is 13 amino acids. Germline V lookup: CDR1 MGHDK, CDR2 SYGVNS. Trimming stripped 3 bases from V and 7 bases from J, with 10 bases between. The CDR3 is CASSDRESQPQHF. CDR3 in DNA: TGTGCCAGCAGTGACAGGGAGTCACAGCCCCAGCATTTT.

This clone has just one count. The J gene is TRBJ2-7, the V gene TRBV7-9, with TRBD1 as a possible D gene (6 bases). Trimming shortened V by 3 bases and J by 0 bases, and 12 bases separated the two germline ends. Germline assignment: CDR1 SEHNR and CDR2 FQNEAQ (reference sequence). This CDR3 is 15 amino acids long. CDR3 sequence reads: CASSFFQGSSYEQYF. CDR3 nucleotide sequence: TGTGCCAGCAGCTTTTTTCAGGGGTCCTCCTACGAGCAGTACTTC.

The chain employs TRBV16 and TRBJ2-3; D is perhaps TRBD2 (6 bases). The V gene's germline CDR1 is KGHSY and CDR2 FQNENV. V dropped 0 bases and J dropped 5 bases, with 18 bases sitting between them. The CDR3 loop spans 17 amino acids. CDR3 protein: CASSQSMSGRAGDTQYF. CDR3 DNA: TGTGCCAGCAGCCAATCGATGAGCGGGCGGGCGGGAGATACGCAGTATTTT.

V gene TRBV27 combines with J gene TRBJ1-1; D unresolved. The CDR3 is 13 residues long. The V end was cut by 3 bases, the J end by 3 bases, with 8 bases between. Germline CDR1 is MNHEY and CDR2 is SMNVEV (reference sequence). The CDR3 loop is CASSFGVHTEAFF. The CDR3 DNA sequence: TGTGCCAGCAGTTTCGGGGTACACACTGAAGCTTTCTTT.

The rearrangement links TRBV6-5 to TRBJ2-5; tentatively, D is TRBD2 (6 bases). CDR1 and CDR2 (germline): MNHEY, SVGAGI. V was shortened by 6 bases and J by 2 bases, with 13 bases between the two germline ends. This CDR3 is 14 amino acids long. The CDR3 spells CASSQRGGQETQYF. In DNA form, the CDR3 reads TGTGCCAGCAGCCAGAGGGGAGGTCAAGAGACCCAGTACTTC.

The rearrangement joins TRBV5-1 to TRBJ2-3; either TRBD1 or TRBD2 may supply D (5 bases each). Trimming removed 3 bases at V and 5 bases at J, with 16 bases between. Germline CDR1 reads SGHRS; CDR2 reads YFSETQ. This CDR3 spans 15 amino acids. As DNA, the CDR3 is TGCGCCAGCAGCTACCGGGATAGGGACGTAGATACGCAGTATTTT. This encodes CASSYRDRDVDTQYF.

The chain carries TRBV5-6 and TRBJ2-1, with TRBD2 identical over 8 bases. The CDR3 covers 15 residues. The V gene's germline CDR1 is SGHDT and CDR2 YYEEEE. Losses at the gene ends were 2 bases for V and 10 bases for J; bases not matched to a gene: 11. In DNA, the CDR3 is TGTGCCAGCAGCTTCGCGGGGGGCCTCCTTCGAGAGCAGTTCTTC. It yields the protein CASSFAGGLLREQFF.

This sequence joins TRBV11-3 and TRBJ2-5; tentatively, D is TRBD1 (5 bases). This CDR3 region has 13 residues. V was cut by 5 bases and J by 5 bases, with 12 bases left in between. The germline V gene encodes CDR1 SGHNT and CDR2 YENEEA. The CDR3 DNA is TGTGCCAGCAGCCTCAGGGTTTGGGAGACCCAGTACTTC. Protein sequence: CASSLRVWETQYF.

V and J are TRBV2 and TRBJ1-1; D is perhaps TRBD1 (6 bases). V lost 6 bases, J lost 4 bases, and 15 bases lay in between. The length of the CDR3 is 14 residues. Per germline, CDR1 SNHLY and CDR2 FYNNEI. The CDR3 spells CASRLEQGRTEAFF. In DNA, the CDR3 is TGTGCCAGCAGGCTCGAACAGGGTCGCACTGAAGCTTTCTTT.

In nucleotides, the CDR3 is TGTGCCAGCAGCGTAGGCGAAGGAGACACAGATACGCAGTATTTT. Its translation: CASSVGEGDTDTQYF. The J gene is TRBJ2-3, the V gene TRBV9; no clear D. Germline-derived CDR1 and CDR2 are SGDLS and YYNGEE. V dropped 0 bases and J dropped 2 bases, with 10 bases sitting between them. The CDR3 is 15 amino acids. Full variable domain (remainder filled in from reference TRBV9 and TRBJ2-3): DSGVTQTPKHLITATGQRVTLRCSPRSGDLSVYWYQQSLDQGLQFLIQYYNGEERAKGNILERFSAQQFPDLHSELNLSSLELGDSALYFCASSVGEGDTDTQYFGPGTRLTVL.

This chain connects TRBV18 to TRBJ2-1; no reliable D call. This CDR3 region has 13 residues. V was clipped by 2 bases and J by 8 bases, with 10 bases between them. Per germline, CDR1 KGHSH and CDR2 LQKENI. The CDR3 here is CASSPSQGHEQFF. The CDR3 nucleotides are TGTGCCAGCTCACCATCTCAAGGTCATGAGCAGTTCTTC. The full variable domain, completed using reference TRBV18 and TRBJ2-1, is NAGVMQNPRHLVRRRGQEARLRCSPMKGHSHVYWYRQLPEEGLKFMVYLQKENIIDESGMPKERFSAEFPKEGPSILRIQQVVRGDSAAYFCASSPSQGHEQFFGPGTRLTVL.

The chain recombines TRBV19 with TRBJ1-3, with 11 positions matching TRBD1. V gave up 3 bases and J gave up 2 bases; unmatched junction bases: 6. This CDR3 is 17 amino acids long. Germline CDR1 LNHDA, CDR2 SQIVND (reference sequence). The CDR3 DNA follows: TGTGCCAGTAGTATTCAGGACAGGGGGCGAACTGGAAACACCATATATTTT. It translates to CASSIQDRGRTGNTIYF.

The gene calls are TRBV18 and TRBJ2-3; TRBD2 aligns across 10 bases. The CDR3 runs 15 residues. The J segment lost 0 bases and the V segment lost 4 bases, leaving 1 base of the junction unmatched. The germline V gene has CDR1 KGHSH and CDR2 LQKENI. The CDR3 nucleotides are TGTGCCAGCTCACAACTAGCGGGGAGCACAGATACGCAGTATTTT. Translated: CASSQLAGSTDTQYF.

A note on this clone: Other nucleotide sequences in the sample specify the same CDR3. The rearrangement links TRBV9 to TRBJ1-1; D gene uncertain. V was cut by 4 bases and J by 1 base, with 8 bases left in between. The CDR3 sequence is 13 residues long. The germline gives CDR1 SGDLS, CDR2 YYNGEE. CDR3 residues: CASSRQGNTEAFF. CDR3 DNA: TGTGCCAGCAGCCGACAAGGGAACACTGAAGCTTTCTTT.

CDR3: CATSRDGGQKSNQPQHF. DNA for the CDR3: TGTGCCACCAGCAGAGATGGTGGACAGAAGAGCAATCAGCCCCAGCATTTT. The genes are TRBV15 and TRBJ1-5; possibly TRBD1 for D (6 bases). The V and J ends lost 0 bases and 1 base respectively, with 13 bases between them. Germline CDR1 reads LNHNV; CDR2 reads YYDKDF (reference sequence). The CDR3 is made up of 17 amino acids.

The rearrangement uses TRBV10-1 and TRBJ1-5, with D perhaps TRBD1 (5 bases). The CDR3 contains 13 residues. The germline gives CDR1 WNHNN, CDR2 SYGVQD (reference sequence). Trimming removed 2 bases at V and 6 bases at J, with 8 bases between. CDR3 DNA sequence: TGCGCCAGCAGTGAGGGGGCAGGTCAGCCCCAGCATTTT. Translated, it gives CASSEGAGQPQHF.

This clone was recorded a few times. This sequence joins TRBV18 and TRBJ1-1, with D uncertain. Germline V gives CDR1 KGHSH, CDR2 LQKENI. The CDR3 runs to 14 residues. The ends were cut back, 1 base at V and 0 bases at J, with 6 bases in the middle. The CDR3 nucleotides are TGTGCCAGCTCACCACAGAGCATGAACACTGAAGCTTTCTTT. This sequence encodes CASSPQSMNTEAFF.

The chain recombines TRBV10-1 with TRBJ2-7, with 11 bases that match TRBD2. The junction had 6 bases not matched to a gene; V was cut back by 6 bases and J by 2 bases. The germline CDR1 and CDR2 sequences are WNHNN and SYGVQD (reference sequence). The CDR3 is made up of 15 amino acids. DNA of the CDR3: TGCGCCAGCAGCGATAGCGGGAGGGCAGCCTACGAGCAGTACTTC. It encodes CASSDSGRAAYEQYF.